These T cell receptor beta chains were read from a single sample in a study of radiation and T cells in renal cell carcinoma. Sequenced by immunoSEQ multiplex PCR; TCRdb stores in-frame clones only, minus some. Here the sample spans about 22,000 clones, 80% being singletons. The specimen comprised blood, sampled from a patient whose treatment included radiotherapy and nephrectomy. The receptors stem from a man between 60 and 75 years old with renal cell carcinoma. CDR3s include the opening cysteine and the closing phenylalanine or tryptophan. Fields, in order: D gene, clone size, V gene, J gene, CDR3 protein, CDR3 DNA. The D gene is left open where the match is weak. Clone size is given for some rows only: seen once, a few or many times, or a class if the clone is expanded.

>TRBD1|few|TRBV7-9|TRBJ1-5
CASSFGQGPQPQHF
TGTGCCAGCAGCTTCGGACAGGGTCCACAGCCCCAGCATTTT
>TRBD1|.|TRBV6-5|TRBJ1-1
CASRPRDRVGTEAFF
TGTGCCAGCAGACCCCGGGACAGGGTCGGCACTGAAGCTTTCTTT
>.|.|TRBV27|TRBJ1-1
CASSSTGNTEAFF
TGTGCCAGCAGTTCGACAGGGAACACTGAAGCTTTCTTT
>.|.|TRBV7-9|TRBJ2-6
CASSLGQTHSGANVLTF
TGTGCCAGCAGCTTAGGACAAACTCACTCTGGGGCCAACGTCCTGACTTTC
>.|.|TRBV11-3|TRBJ2-7
CASSLGQADYEQYF
TGTGCCAGCAGCTTAGGGCAGGCGGACTACGAGCAGTACTTC
>.|.|TRBV19|TRBJ1-1
CASSETGRGDTEAFF
TGTGCCAGTAGTGAAACAGGGAGGGGGGACACTGAAGCTTTCTTT
>TRBD2|.|TRBV9|TRBJ2-3
CASSAVAGYGPDTQYF
TGTGCCAGCAGCGCCGTAGCGGGATATGGTCCAGATACGCAGTATTTT
>.|.|TRBV18|TRBJ2-5
CASSPMEGVRGTRGFPETQYF
TGTGCCAGCTCACCCATGGAGGGAGTCCGAGGCACTAGGGGATTTCCAGAGACCCAGTACTTC
>.|once|TRBV10-3|TRBJ2-2
CAISGVNTGELFF
TGTGCCATCAGTGGAGTGAACACCGGGGAGCTGTTTTTT
>.|.|TRBV7-2|TRBJ2-7
CASSLGRDGYEQYF
TGTGCCAGCAGCTTAGGCCGGGACGGCTACGAGCAGTACTTC
>.|.|TRBV9|TRBJ2-3
CASSVGPTTTDTQYF
TGTGCCAGCAGCGTAGGACCGACTACGACAGATACGCAGTATTTT
>.|.|TRBV5-1|TRBJ1-6
CASSPTDRTAGSSPLHF
TGCGCCAGCAGCCCCACGGACCGGACAGCGGGAAGTTCACCCCTCCACTTT
>.|.|TRBV19|TRBJ1-5
CASTGAVQQPQHF
TGTGCCAGCACGGGGGCGGTACAGCAGCCCCAGCATTTT
>TRBD1|.|TRBV19|TRBJ1-2
CASSIRQGAESGYTF
TGTGCCAGTAGTATACGACAGGGGGCGGAAAGTGGCTACACCTTC
>.|.|TRBV18|TRBJ2-3
CASSYSGSTDTQYF
TGTGCCAGCTCCTATAGCGGTAGCACAGATACGCAGTATTTT
>TRBD2|.|TRBV18|TRBJ2-7
CASSPTSGDSYEQYF
TGTGCCAGCTCACCCACTAGCGGAGACTCCTACGAGCAGTACTTC
>TRBD1|.|TRBV5-4|TRBJ2-1
CASSGGQGPPYNEQFF
TGTGCCAGCAGCGGGGGACAGGGGCCCCCCTACAATGAGCAGTTCTTC
>TRBD2|.|TRBV11-2|TRBJ2-7
CASSPGVAGGAHYEQYF
TGTGCCAGCAGCCCCGGGGTTGCGGGAGGCGCCCACTACGAGCAGTACTTC
>.|once|TRBV7-9|TRBJ1-1
CASSLEDPSTEAFF
TGTGCCAGCAGCTTAGAGGACCCTTCTACTGAAGCTTTCTTT
>TRBD1|.|TRBV6-5|TRBJ1-2
CASSYRTGGDGYTF
TGTGCCAGCAGTTACCGAACAGGGGGTGATGGCTACACCTTC
>TRBD1|.|TRBV5-1|TRBJ1-4
CARRDRDSREKINEKLFF
TGCGCCAGGAGGGATCGGGACAGCCGAGAGAAAATTAATGAAAAACTGTTTTTT
>TRBD2|medium-sized|TRBV7-2|TRBJ2-1
CASSSPRGSSDEQFF
TGTGCCAGCAGCTCCCCCCGCGGGAGCAGCGATGAGCAGTTCTTC
>.|.|TRBV5-1|TRBJ2-3
CASSLEGATDTQYF
TGCGCCAGCAGCTTGGAAGGGGCTACAGATACGCAGTATTTT
>.|.|TRBV15|TRBJ1-2
CATSLDRTNYGYTF
TGTGCCACCAGCCTCGACCGAACGAACTATGGCTACACCTTC
>.|.|TRBV4-1|TRBJ1-3
CASSQVDSRGRSSGNTIYF
TGCGCCAGCAGCCAAGTTGATTCGAGAGGACGATCCTCTGGAAACACCATATATTTT
>TRBD2|few|TRBV19|TRBJ2-7
CASSSLEGGQGGDEQYF
TGTGCCAGTAGTTCCCTGGAAGGAGGGCAGGGAGGGGACGAGCAGTACTTC
>.|.|TRBV2|TRBJ1-5
CASSNGSPGSNQPQHF
TGTGCCAGCAGTAACGGATCCCCGGGAAGCAATCAGCCCCAGCATTTT
>TRBD1|.|TRBV11-2|TRBJ2-7
CASRPNDRGIDEQYF
TGTGCCAGCAGACCAAACGACAGGGGAATCGACGAGCAGTACTTC
>.|.|TRBV5-5|TRBJ2-3
CASSLANWDRADTQYF
TGTGCCAGCAGCTTGGCCAATTGGGATCGGGCAGATACGCAGTATTTT
>TRBD2|once|TRBV7-9|TRBJ2-5
CASSNLAGQETQYF
TGTGCCAGCAGCAACCTAGCGGGCCAAGAGACCCAGTACTTC
>.|.|TRBV12-1|TRBJ1-5
CATNLGDRVEKNNQPQHF
TGTGCCACCAATTTAGGGGACAGGGTGGAAAAAAACAATCAGCCCCAGCATTTT
>.|.|TRBV9|TRBJ1-4
CASSVGNRGGEKLFF
TGTGCCAGCAGCGTAGGGAACCGAGGTGGAGAAAAACTGTTTTTT
>.|.|TRBV6-6|TRBJ2-1
CASSYYASNEQFF
TGTGCCAGCAGTTACTATGCTAGCAATGAGCAGTTCTTC
>.|.|TRBV18|TRBJ2-1
CASSFRETNQFF
TGTGCCAGCTCATTCCGGGAGACGAACCAGTTCTTC
>TRBD2|few|TRBV7-2|TRBJ2-2
CASRGGGNTGELFF
TGTGCCAGCCGGGGGGGTGGGAACACCGGGGAGCTGTTTTTT
>.|.|TRBV15|TRBJ1-3
CATSRLLSGNTIYF
TGTGCCACCAGCAGGCTGCTCTCTGGAAACACCATATATTTT
>TRBD2|.|TRBV6-5|TRBJ2-3
CASSYDSGSTDTQYF
TGTGCCAGCAGTTACGATAGCGGGAGCACAGATACGCAGTATTTT
>.|.|TRBV7-7|TRBJ2-5
CASSPTGARQETQYF
TGTGCTAGCAGTCCAACCGGGGCTAGGCAAGAGACCCAGTACTTC
>.|.|TRBV5-1|TRBJ1-2
CASSLVGQGVDYGYTF
TGCGCCAGCAGCTTGGTGGGGCAGGGCGTGGACTATGGCTACACCTTC
>TRBD2|.|TRBV7-9|TRBJ2-1
CASSELSGKYEQFF
TGTGCCAGCAGCGAACTTAGCGGGAAATATGAGCAGTTCTTC
>TRBD1|.|TRBV6-1|TRBJ2-7
CASQVTGAYEQYF
TGTGCCAGCCAGGTTACAGGGGCCTACGAGCAGTACTTC
>.|.|TRBV2|TRBJ2-5
CASSTGPEETQYF
TGTGCCAGCAGCACAGGTCCCGAGGAGACCCAGTACTTC
>TRBD1|.|TRBV5-1|TRBJ2-3
CASSKTGVLTDTQYF
TGCGCCAGCAGCAAGACAGGGGTTTTAACAGATACGCAGTATTTT
>.|.|TRBV27|TRBJ1-1
CASSQGPNTEAFF
TGTGCCAGCTCGCAGGGACCCAACACTGAAGCTTTCTTT
>TRBD2|.|TRBV4-1|TRBJ2-1
CASSARLAGGYNEQFF
TGCGCCAGCAGCGCCCGACTAGCGGGAGGTTACAATGAGCAGTTCTTC
>TRBD1|few|TRBV6-5|TRBJ1-5
CASKSGQGPMPQHF
TGTGCCAGCAAATCCGGACAGGGCCCCATGCCCCAGCATTTT
>.|.|TRBV6-6|TRBJ2-7
CASSYSMEQYF
TGTGCCAGCAGTTACTCGATGGAGCAGTACTTC
>.|.|TRBV4-2|TRBJ2-3
CASSQGAWEKVADTQYF
TGTGCCAGCAGCCAAGGCGCCTGGGAGAAAGTGGCAGATACGCAGTATTTT
>.|once|TRBV2|TRBJ2-1
CASSTEGGTNEQFF
TGTGCCAGCAGTACAGAGGGTGGGACCAATGAGCAGTTCTTC
>TRBD1|.|TRBV18|TRBJ2-1
CASSKIRDRNYNEQFF
TGTGCCAGCTCAAAAATCCGGGACAGAAACTACAATGAGCAGTTCTTC
>.|.|TRBV7-2|TRBJ2-7
CASSLEWGAGYYEQYF
TGTGCCAGCAGCTTAGAGTGGGGGGCGGGATATTACGAGCAGTACTTC
>.|.|TRBV7-8|TRBJ2-3
CAGGASRGADTQYF
TGTGCCGGGGGGGCCTCCCGGGGCGCAGATACGCAGTATTTT
>.|.|TRBV10-3|TRBJ1-2
CAISEQPNQAYGYTF
TGTGCCATCAGTGAGCAGCCAAACCAGGCCTATGGCTACACCTTC
>.|.|TRBV7-2|TRBJ2-3
CASSPGIRGIRGTDTQYF
TGTGCCAGCAGCCCGGGGATACGGGGGATTAGGGGCACAGATACGCAGTATTTT